These 11 T cell receptor beta chains were sequenced from one sample in a study of lymphopenia after photon versus proton radiotherapy. TCRdb keeps only in-frame clones here, not all; method: immunoSEQ multiplex PCR. The sample includes under 35,000 clones, about 88% of them seen just once. The starting material was peripheral blood, obtained from a patient treated with proton-based radiotherapy. Receptors originate from a woman aged 70-85 years with pancreatic cancer. Some clones in this sample may be carry-over from other donors' samples.

The V gene is TRBV6-5, the J gene TRBJ2-3; weak D call: TRBD2 (5 bases). Germline-derived CDR1 and CDR2 are MNHEY and SVGAGI. V shed 7 bases and J shed 2 bases, with 13 bases lying between them. This CDR3 comprises 14 residues. DNA for the CDR3: TGTGCCAGCAATCCCGCTAGCTCCACAGATACGCAGTATTTT. This translates into CASNPASSTDTQYF.

This clone was counted a few times. The chain is built from TRBV6-1 and TRBJ2-1; no clear D. V shed 1 base and J shed 4 bases, with 11 bases lying between them. The CDR3 is 15 residues long. From germline, CDR1 is MNHNS and CDR2 SASEGT. The CDR3 DNA is TGTGCCAGCAGTGAAGAACCCAATAGATACAATGAGCAGTTCTTC. Protein sequence: CASSEEPNRYNEQFF.

This rearrangement joins TRBV7-9 to TRBJ2-1; 7 bases line up with TRBD2. This CDR3 is built from 15 residues. Looked up from germline, CDR1 is SEHNR and CDR2 is FQNEAQ (reference sequence). V trimming: 3 bases; J trimming: 0 bases; junction bases outside the gene matches: 2. The CDR3 region has the DNA TGTGCCAGCAGCTTTGGACTAGACTCCTACAATGAGCAGTTCTTC. It translates to CASSFGLDSYNEQFF. The variable domain in full, with the rest retrieved from reference TRBV7-9 and TRBJ2-1, is DTGVSQNPRHKITKRGQNVTFRCDPISEHNRLYWYRQTLGQGPEFLTYFQNEAQLEKSRLLSDRFSAERPKGSFSTLEIQRTEQGDSAMYLCASSFGLDSYNEQFFGPGTRLTVL.

The chain combines TRBV7-2 with TRBJ1-6, with a tentative D call TRBD1 (5 bases). Trimming cost V 5 bases and J 6 bases, with 17 bases left between them. Looked up from germline, CDR1 is SGHTA and CDR2 is FQGNSA. The CDR3 extends over 16 amino acids. Here the CDR3 DNA reads TGTGCCAGCAGCCCCCAGGCCCCACAGGCTAATTCACCCCTCCACTTT. Encoded protein: CASSPQAPQANSPLHF.

J is TRBJ2-7 and V is TRBV5-6; 10 bases match TRBD1. The CDR3 spans 15 residues. Germline lookup yields CDR1 SGHDT and CDR2 YYEEEE. Trimming took 4 bases from V and 1 from J; bases not matched to a gene: 5. Here the CDR3 reads CASSPLGQGSYEQYF. The CDR3 region has the DNA TGTGCCAGCAGCCCACTGGGACAGGGGTCCTACGAGCAGTACTTC.

The chain carries TRBV11-2 and TRBJ1-2, with D perhaps matching TRBD1 (6 bases). CDR3 length: 17 residues. Trimming left V 0 bases short and J 3 bases short, with 17 bases between. Germline V lookup: CDR1 SGHAT, CDR2 FQNNGV. CDR3 DNA sequence: TGTGCCAGCAGCTTAGATCTTACAGGGAATTACGACTATGGCTACACCTTC. It is translated as CASSLDLTGNYDYGYTF.

The V call is TRBV7-2, the J call TRBJ2-5, with D unresolved. The V end was cut by 1 base, the J end by 0 bases, with 6 bases between. Germline V lookup: CDR1 SGHTA, CDR2 FQGNSA. The CDR3 loop spans 14 amino acids. In nucleotides, the CDR3 is TGTGCCAGCAGCTTAGAAGCGTACCAAGAGACCCAGTACTTC. It specifies CASSLEAYQETQYF.

This sequence joins TRBV2 and TRBJ1-2, with D maybe TRBD1 (6 bases). The CDR3 length is 11 residues. The germline CDR1 and CDR2 sequences are SNHLY and FYNNEI. With 7 bases removed from V and 3 bases from J, the gap between germline ends came to 6 bases. CDR3 bases: TGTGCCAGCAACAGGGACTATGGCTACACCTTC. Protein sequence: CASNRDYGYTF.

V and J are TRBV11-1 and TRBJ2-2, with unresolved D. Germline assignment: CDR1 SGHAT and CDR2 FQDESV (reference sequence). The CDR3 runs to 15 residues. V lost 2 bases and J lost 0, with 7 bases in between. CDR3 coding DNA: TGTGCCAGCAGCTTATGGGCTACGAACACCGGGGAGCTGTTTTTT. It specifies CASSLWATNTGELFF.

This chain connects TRBV10-2 to TRBJ2-7, with TRBD2 matching over 10 bases. Germline V gives CDR1 WSHSY, CDR2 SAAADI. The CDR3 contains 16 residues. V was clipped by 2 bases and J by 2 bases; unmatched bases: 6. CDR3 sequence (DNA): TGCGCCAGCAGTGAGGGTTCTAGCGGGAGCCCCTACGAGCAGTACTTC. Protein sequence: CASSEGSSGSPYEQYF.

The chain has TRBV29-1 and TRBJ1-2; 9 bases are a match to TRBD1. The germline V gene has CDR1 SQVTM and CDR2 ANQGSEA. This CDR3 has 12 residues. Trimming at V came to 6 bases and at J to 7 bases, leaving 6 bases not matched to a gene. The CDR3 sequence is CSVGQGVGGYTF. The CDR3 bases are TGCAGCGTGGGACAGGGAGTAGGTGGCTACACCTTC.